Described below is a single TCR beta chain sequence and its context. Its target is unknown. This specimen comes from a study of cytomegalovirus exposure and HLA in healthy donors. Broader study findings: Fewer N-insertions (relative to the roughly 610-donor mean) were reportedly seen in an Asian-associated ancestry cluster in a later analysis. Some TCR beta chains (164 of them) were listed as cytomegalovirus-associated.

This PCR relied on a set of 60 Vbeta primers and 13 Jbeta primers. TCRdb keeps only in-frame clones here, not all; method: immunoSEQ multiplex PCR. The sample includes about 140,000 clones, 70% to 90% of them seen just once. The CDR3 loop spans 13 amino acids. Germline lookup yields CDR1 KGHSH and CDR2 LQKENI. With 2 bases removed from V and 8 bases from J, the gap between germline ends came to 10 bases. The chain combines TRBV18 with TRBJ1-3, with D maybe TRBD1 (6 bases). Specimen: PBMCs. This clonotype originated in a woman between 40 and 55 years old in good health and CMV-seronegative. CDR3 sequence (DNA): TGTGCCAGCTCACCAGGGACAACAGACACCATATATTTT. Protein sequence: CASSPGTTDTIYF. Together with reference TRBV18 and TRBJ1-3, the CDR3 gives the full variable domain: NAGVMQNPRHLVRRRGQEARLRCSPMKGHSHVYWYRQLPEEGLKFMVYLQKENIIDESGMPKERFSAEFPKEGPSILRIQQVVRGDSAAYFCASSPGTTDTIYFGEGSWLTVV.